This TCR beta chain was found in a study of blood T cell repertoires in COVID-19. Study in general: COVID-19 samples, acute and convalescent, were from the United States, Italy and Spain. Sources were T cells, B-cell-depleted T cells, or PBMCs; the material itself was cDNA or gDNA.

The CDR3 length is 16 residues. The V gene end was trimmed by 1 base and the J gene end by 4 bases; junction bases not matched to a gene: 4. CDR1 is LGHDT, CDR2 YNNKEL, per germline (reference sequence). This clone was detected only once. The assay was immunoSEQ multiplex PCR, and TCRdb's table has in-frame clones only and misses some. The repertoire includes 85,000 or so clones, around 96% of them detected once, and around 4% sits in the top ten. The V call is TRBV3-1 (or the pseudogene TRBV3-2), the J call TRBJ2-5; TRBD2 aligns across 12 bases. Sequences were obtained from peripheral blood. This TCR was recovered from a human donor with active COVID-19. The donor label of this sample is uncertain. The CDR3 region is CASSQAQTSGGETQYF. CDR3 bases: TGTGCCAGCAGCCAAGCGCAGACTAGCGGGGGAGAGACCCAGTACTTC.